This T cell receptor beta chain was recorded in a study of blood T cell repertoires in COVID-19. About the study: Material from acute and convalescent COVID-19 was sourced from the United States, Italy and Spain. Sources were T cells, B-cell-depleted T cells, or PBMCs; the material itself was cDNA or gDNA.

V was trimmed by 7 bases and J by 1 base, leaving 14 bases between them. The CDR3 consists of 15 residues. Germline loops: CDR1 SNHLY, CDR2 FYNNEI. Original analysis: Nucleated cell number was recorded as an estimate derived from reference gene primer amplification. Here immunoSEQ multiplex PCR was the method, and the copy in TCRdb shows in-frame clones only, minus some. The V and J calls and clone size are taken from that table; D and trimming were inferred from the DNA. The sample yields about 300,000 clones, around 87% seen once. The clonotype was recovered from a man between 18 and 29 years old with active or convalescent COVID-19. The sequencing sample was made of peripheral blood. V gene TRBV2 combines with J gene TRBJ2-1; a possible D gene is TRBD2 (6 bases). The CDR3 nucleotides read TGTGCCAGCACGGGAGCAGGTTCTTCCTACAATGAGCAGTTCTTC. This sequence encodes CASTGAGSSYNEQFF.